One and the same sample provided the 19 T cell receptor beta chains below, sequenced in a study of sequential checkpoint blockade in melanoma. Produced via immunoSEQ multiplex PCR; TCRdb's table is partial and in-frame only. Counted here are almost 20,000 clones, roughly 82% occurring once; the ten biggest clones make up approximately 56%. The treatment: randomized to nivolumab then ipilimumab (arm A) or the reverse (arm B). Source: CD8+ T cells sorted from blood (inferred from file names), taken from a patient given nivolumab and ipilimumab in sequence. The receptor source for this set is a human donor with melanoma.

The V call is TRBV4-3, the J call TRBJ2-6; D is ambiguous. The CDR3 covers 15 residues. Trimming pared 4 bases from V and 0 bases from J, leaving 7 bases between. The V gene's germline CDR1 is LGHNA and CDR2 YSLEER. In nucleotides, the CDR3 is TGCGCCAGCAGCCCTTGGAGCTCTGGGGCCAACGTCCTGACTTTC. Its protein is CASSPWSSGANVLTF.

This clone was counted between two and nine times. The rearrangement uses TRBV6-6 and TRBJ1-1, with D possibly matching TRBD1 (5 bases). CDR3 length: 14 amino acids. CDR1 is MNHNY, CDR2 SVGAGI, per germline (reference sequence). V shed 7 bases and J shed 0 bases, with 12 bases lying between them. CDR3 in amino acids: CASTRGPMNTEAFF. The DNA for the CDR3 is TGTGCCAGCACAAGGGGCCCAATGAACACTGAAGCTTTCTTT.

This chain joins TRBV5-8 and TRBJ1-3; D uncertain. This CDR3 has 17 residues. The germline V gene has CDR1 SGHTS and CDR2 YDEGEE. V was cut by 4 bases and J by 0 bases, with 17 bases left in between. The CDR3 region has the DNA TGTGCCAGCAGCCAAGATAGTTTTATGAGCTCTGGAAACACCATATATTTT. It encodes CASSQDSFMSSGNTIYF.

The chain carries TRBV9 and TRBJ2-2, with TRBD2 identical over 12 bases. This CDR3 region has 15 residues. V was clipped by 2 bases and J by 6 bases; unmatched bases: 2. CDR1 SGDLS and CDR2 YYNGEE come from the germline V gene. CDR3 nucleotide sequence: TGTGCCAGCAGCGTCTCTAGCGGGGGGGCCGGGGAGCTGTTTTTT. Its translation: CASSVSSGGAGELFF.

This clone has a single count. The chain recombines TRBV5-5 with TRBJ2-7, with 7 bases matching TRBD1. After removal of 0 bases from V and 4 bases from J, the junction contained 4 bases not matched to a gene. CDR3 size: 14 residues. The germline V gene has CDR1 SGHKS and CDR2 YYEKEE (reference sequence). The CDR3 sequence is CASSLGQGVYEQYF. The CDR3 DNA sequence: TGTGCCAGCAGCTTGGGCCAGGGGGTATACGAGCAGTACTTC.

V is TRBV6-1 and J is TRBJ1-1, with D maybe TRBD1 (6 bases). V dropped 10 bases and J dropped 1 base, with 19 bases sitting between them. This CDR3 region has 15 residues. Germline V CDR1 and CDR2: MNHNS, SASEGT. The CDR3 loop is CATARARGSNTEAFF. Here the CDR3 DNA reads TGTGCCACCGCTCGTGCTAGGGGGTCGAACACTGAAGCTTTCTTT.

The chain recombines TRBV2 with TRBJ1-5, with TRBD1 matching over 12 bases. V shed 5 bases and J 6 bases; nucleotides not matched to a gene: 14. Germline V gene lookup returns CDR1 SNHLY and CDR2 FYNNEI. CDR3 size: 18 residues. CDR3 region: CASSRDRGLNLGRQPQHF. CDR3 bases: TGTGCCAGCAGTAGGGACAGGGGGCTGAATCTTGGACGTCAGCCCCAGCATTTT.

The chain uses TRBV27 and TRBJ1-6; D may be TRBD1 (5 bases). The CDR3 extends over 13 amino acids. Germline lookup yields CDR1 MNHEY and CDR2 SMNVEV (reference sequence). V was trimmed by 10 bases and J by 3 bases, leaving 10 bases between them. In DNA form, the CDR3 reads TGTGCCACCAGACAGAGCTATAATTCACCCCTCCACTTT. Encoded protein: CATRQSYNSPLHF.

This clone occurred once. The chain uses TRBV28 and TRBJ2-2, with 9 bases fitting TRBD1. The germline gives CDR1 MDHEN, CDR2 SYDVKM. V lost 2 bases to trimming and J lost 4 bases; unmatched junction nucleotides: 2. This CDR3 is built from 15 residues. The CDR3 DNA sequence: TGTGCCAGCAGTTTACGACAGGGGGGCACCGGGGAGCTGTTTTTT. It translates to CASSLRQGGTGELFF.

The table lists this clone with a few counts. The chain couples TRBV7-2 to TRBJ1-5; weak D call: TRBD1 (5 bases). Germline V gene lookup returns CDR1 SGHTA and CDR2 FQGNSA. Between the trimmed V and J ends, which lost 2 bases and 5 bases, there was a span of 10 bases. The CDR3 covers 14 residues. CDR3 loop: CASSLWRGDQPQHF. CDR3 DNA: TGTGCCAGCAGCTTATGGCGGGGGGATCAGCCCCAGCATTTT. Using reference TRBV7-2 and TRBJ1-5 for the parts outside the CDR3, the full variable domain is GAGVSQSPSNKVTEKGKDVELRCDPISGHTALYWYRQSLGQGLEFLIYFQGNSAPDKSGLPSDRFSAERTGGSVSTLTIQRTQQEDSAVYLCASSLWRGDQPQHFGDGTRLSIL.

This chain joins TRBV6-6 and TRBJ2-1, with no clear D. The germline V gene encodes CDR1 MNHNY and CDR2 SVGAGI (reference sequence). The V and J ends lost 0 bases and 9 bases respectively, with 9 bases between them. CDR3 length: 13 amino acids. CDR3: CASSYSNLGEQFF. The CDR3 DNA reads as TGTGCCAGCAGTTACTCAAACCTAGGTGAGCAGTTCTTC.

The chain is built from TRBV6-4 and TRBJ2-1, with 10 bases aligning to TRBD2. This CDR3 region has 17 residues. CDR1 is MRHNA and CDR2 is SNTAGT in the germline V gene. The V segment lost 6 bases and the J segment 2 bases; nucleotides outside the gene matches: 10. The CDR3 protein is CASSDQIAGGPYNEQFF. Here the CDR3 DNA reads TGTGCCAGCAGCGATCAAATAGCGGGGGGTCCCTACAATGAGCAGTTCTTC.

The rearrangement links TRBV6-5 to TRBJ1-2, with 8 nucleotides matching TRBD1. The CDR3 is made up of 12 amino acids. V lost 4 bases and J lost 6; bases outside the gene matches: 1. Germline V gives CDR1 MNHEY, CDR2 SVGAGI. CDR3 region: CASSWGQDGYTF. In DNA form, the CDR3 reads TGTGCCAGCAGTTGGGGACAGGATGGCTACACCTTC.

This chain connects TRBV2 to TRBJ1-5; TRBD1 agrees at 9 bases. V was pared by 4 bases and J by 0 bases, with 13 bases of the junction left unmatched. The CDR3 sequence is 19 residues long. Germline V gives CDR1 SNHLY, CDR2 FYNNEI. This CDR3 is CASSVWGTGKSDSNQPQHF. CDR3 coding DNA: TGTGCCAGCAGTGTATGGGGGACAGGGAAGTCGGATAGCAATCAGCCCCAGCATTTT.

This clone was detected only a few times. This sequence joins TRBV14 and TRBJ1-2, with D maybe TRBD1 (5 bases). Germline lookup yields CDR1 SGHDN and CDR2 FVKESK. V was pared by 5 bases and J by 11 bases, with 15 bases between. The CDR3 has 12 residues. The CDR3 DNA is TGTGCCAGCAGCGAAGGAGCAGGGCCATACACCTTC. Protein: CASSEGAGPYTF.

V is TRBV7-4 and J is TRBJ2-7, with TRBD1 matching over 8 bases. This CDR3 contains 19 residues. Germline lookup yields CDR1 SGHVT and CDR2 SQSDAQ. V lost 2 bases, J lost 0 bases, and 15 bases stayed unmatched. CDR3 sequence: CASSLRDRRLEGGSYEQYF. The DNA for the CDR3 is TGTGCCAGCAGCTTACGGGACAGGAGACTAGAAGGTGGCTCCTACGAGCAGTACTTC.

The chain combines TRBV9 with TRBJ1-2, with 7 bases that match TRBD1. Trimming cost V 3 bases and J 5 bases; bases outside gene matches: 7. This CDR3 is built from 14 residues. Per the germline V gene, CDR1 is SGDLS and CDR2 is YYNGEE. As DNA, the CDR3 is TGTGCCAGCAGCGAGGGGGCGAGTGTTTATGGCTACACCTTC. Amino acid sequence: CASSEGASVYGYTF.

On this clone: This same CDR3 is encoded by further DNA sequences in the sample. The rearrangement joins TRBV7-9 to TRBJ1-2; D is perhaps TRBD1 (6 bases). Germline lookup yields CDR1 SEHNR and CDR2 FQNEAQ (reference sequence). This CDR3 region has 13 residues. V shed 1 base and J shed 6 bases, with 9 bases lying between them. CDR3 protein: CASSLEGVHGYTF. The CDR3 nucleotides are TGTGCCAGCAGCTTAGAGGGGGTCCATGGCTACACCTTC.

The V gene is TRBV19, the J gene TRBJ2-7; weak D call: TRBD1 (5 bases). The CDR3 spans 13 residues. Per the germline V gene, CDR1 is LNHDA and CDR2 is SQIVND (reference sequence). V was cut by 4 bases and J by 4 bases, with 11 bases left in between. CDR3 sequence reads: CASSTFQGYEQYF. CDR3 sequence (DNA): TGTGCCAGTAGTACTTTCCAGGGTTACGAGCAGTACTTC.